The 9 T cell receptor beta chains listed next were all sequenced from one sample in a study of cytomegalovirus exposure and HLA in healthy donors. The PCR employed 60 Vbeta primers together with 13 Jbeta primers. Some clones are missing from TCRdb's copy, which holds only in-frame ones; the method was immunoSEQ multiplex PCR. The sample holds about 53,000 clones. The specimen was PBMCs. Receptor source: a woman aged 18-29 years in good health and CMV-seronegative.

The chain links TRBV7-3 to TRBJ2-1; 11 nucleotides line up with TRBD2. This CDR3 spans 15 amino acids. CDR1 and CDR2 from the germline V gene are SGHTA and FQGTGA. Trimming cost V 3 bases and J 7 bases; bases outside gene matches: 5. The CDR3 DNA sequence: TGTGCCAGCAGCTTGACTAGCGGGACTTCAAATGAGCAGTTCTTC. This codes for CASSLTSGTSNEQFF. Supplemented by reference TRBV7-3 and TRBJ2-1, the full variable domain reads GAGVSQTPSNKVTEKGKYVELRCDPISGHTALYWYRQSLGQGPEFLIYFQGTGAADDSGLPNDRFFAVRPEGSVSTLKIQRTERGDSAVYLCASSLTSGTSNEQFFGPGTRLTVL.

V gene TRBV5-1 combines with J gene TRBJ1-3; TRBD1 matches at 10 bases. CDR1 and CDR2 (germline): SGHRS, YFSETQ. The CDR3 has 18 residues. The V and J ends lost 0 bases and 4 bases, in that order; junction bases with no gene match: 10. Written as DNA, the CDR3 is TGCGCCAGCAGCTTGGGGACAGGGGGATCTTACTTGGGAAACACCATATATTTT. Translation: CASSLGTGGSYLGNTIYF. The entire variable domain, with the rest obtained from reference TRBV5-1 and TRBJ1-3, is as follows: KAGVTQTPRYLIKTRGQQVTLSCSPISGHRSVSWYQQTPGQGLQFLFEYFSETQRNKGNFPGRFSGRQFSNSRSEMNVSTLELGDSALYLCASSLGTGGSYLGNTIYFGEGSWLTVV.

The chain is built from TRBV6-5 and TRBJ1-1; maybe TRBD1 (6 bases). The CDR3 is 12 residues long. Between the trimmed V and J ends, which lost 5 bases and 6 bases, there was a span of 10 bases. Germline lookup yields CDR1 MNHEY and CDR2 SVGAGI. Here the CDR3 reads CASSHRQAEAFF. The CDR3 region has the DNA TGTGCCAGCAGTCATAGACAGGCTGAAGCTTTCTTT.

The CDR3 here is CSVGGGDAGELFF. CDR3 nucleotides: TGCAGCGTTGGCGGGGGAGACGCCGGGGAGCTGTTTTTT. The chain employs TRBV29-1 and TRBJ2-2, with TRBD2 matching over 7 bases. The junction had 5 bases not matched to a gene; V was cut back by 4 bases and J by 6 bases. This CDR3 contains 13 residues. Germline values: CDR1 SQVTM, CDR2 ANQGSEA.

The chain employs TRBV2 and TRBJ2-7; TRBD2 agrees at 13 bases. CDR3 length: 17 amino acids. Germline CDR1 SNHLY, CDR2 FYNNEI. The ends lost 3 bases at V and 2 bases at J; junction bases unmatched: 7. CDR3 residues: CASSDSRTSGGTYEQYF. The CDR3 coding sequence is TGTGCCAGCAGTGACTCAAGGACTAGCGGGGGTACCTACGAGCAGTACTTC.

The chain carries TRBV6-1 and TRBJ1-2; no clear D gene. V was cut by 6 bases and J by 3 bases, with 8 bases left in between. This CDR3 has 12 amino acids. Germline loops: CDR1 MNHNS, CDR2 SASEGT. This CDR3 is CASRSDYYGYTF. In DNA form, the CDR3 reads TGTGCCAGCAGGTCGGACTACTATGGCTACACCTTC.

CDR3 nucleotides: TGTGCCAGCAGCTCTTCAGGGTCAGAGACCCAGTACTTC. Protein sequence: CASSSSGSETQYF. This chain joins TRBV7-9 and TRBJ2-5, with D perhaps TRBD1 (5 bases). The CDR3 runs to 13 residues. Germline CDR1 SEHNR, CDR2 FQNEAQ (reference sequence). V shed 4 bases and J shed 4 bases, with 10 bases lying between them. The variable domain in full, completed from reference TRBV7-9 and TRBJ2-5, reads DTGVSQNPRHKITKRGQNVTFRCDPISEHNRLYWYRQTLGQGPEFLTYFQNEAQLEKSRLLSDRFSAERPKGSFSTLEIQRTEQGDSAMYLCASSSSGSETQYFGPGTRLLVL.

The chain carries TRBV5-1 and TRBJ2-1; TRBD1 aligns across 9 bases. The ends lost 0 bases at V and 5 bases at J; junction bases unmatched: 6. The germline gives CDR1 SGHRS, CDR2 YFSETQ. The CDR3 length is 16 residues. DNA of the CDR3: TGCGCCAGCAGCTTGGCTGGGACAGGGATCAACAATGAGCAGTTCTTC. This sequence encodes CASSLAGTGINNEQFF.

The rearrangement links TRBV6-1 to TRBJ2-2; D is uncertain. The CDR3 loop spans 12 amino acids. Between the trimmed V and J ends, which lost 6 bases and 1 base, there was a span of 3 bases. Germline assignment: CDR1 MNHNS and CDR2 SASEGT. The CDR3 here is CASSKNTGELFF. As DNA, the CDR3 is TGTGCCAGCAGCAAGAACACCGGGGAGCTGTTTTTT.